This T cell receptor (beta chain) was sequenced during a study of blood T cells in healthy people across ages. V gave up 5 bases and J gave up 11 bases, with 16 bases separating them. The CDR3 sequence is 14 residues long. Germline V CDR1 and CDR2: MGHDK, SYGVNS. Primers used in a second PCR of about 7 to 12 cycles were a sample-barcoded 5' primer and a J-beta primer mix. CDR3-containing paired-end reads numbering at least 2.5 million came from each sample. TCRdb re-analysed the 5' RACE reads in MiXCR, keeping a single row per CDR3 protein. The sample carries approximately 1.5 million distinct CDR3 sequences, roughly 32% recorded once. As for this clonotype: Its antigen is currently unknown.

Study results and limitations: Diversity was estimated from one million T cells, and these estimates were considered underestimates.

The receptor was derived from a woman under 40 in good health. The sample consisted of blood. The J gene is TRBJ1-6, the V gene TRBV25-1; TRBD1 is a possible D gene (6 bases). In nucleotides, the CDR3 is TGTGCCAGCAGTACCCTGGACAGTTTAACACCCCTCCACTTT. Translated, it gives CASSTLDSLTPLHF.